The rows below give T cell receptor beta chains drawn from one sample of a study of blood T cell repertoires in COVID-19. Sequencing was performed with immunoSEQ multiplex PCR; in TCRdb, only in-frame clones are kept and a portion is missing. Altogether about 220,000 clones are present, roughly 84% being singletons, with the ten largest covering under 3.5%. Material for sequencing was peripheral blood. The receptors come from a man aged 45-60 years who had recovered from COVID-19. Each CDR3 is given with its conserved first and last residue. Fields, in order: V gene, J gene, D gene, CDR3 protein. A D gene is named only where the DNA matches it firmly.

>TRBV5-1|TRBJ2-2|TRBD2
CASSQTSGVNTGELFF
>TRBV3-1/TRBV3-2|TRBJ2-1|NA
CASSEHHTNEQFF
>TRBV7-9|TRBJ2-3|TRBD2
CASRGASGLSDTQYF
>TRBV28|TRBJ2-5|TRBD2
CASSLVAGAETQYF
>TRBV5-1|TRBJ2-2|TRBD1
CASSHDRVSGGELFF
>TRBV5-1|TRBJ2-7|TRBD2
CASSGASGNYEQYF
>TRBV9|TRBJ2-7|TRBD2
CASSVGASGIPYEQYF
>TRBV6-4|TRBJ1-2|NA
CASSDRQGMGYTF
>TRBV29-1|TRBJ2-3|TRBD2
CSVDSGGSPDTQYF
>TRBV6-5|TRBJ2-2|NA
CASRLQGSYTGELFF
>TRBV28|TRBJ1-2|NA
CASSVLGGPGYTF
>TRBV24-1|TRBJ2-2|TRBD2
CATSDLDGTSFTGELFF
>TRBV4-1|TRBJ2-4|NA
CASSQDPGSVGVRAKNIQYF
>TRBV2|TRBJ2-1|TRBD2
CASSDHPGLAAFNEQFF
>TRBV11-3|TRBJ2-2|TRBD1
CASSLDQTGAYTGELFF
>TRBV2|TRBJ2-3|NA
CASSALGGTTDTQYF
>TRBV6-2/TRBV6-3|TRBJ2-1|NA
CASSYSNWEYNEQFF
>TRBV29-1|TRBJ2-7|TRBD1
CSVGDRGSGSYEQYF